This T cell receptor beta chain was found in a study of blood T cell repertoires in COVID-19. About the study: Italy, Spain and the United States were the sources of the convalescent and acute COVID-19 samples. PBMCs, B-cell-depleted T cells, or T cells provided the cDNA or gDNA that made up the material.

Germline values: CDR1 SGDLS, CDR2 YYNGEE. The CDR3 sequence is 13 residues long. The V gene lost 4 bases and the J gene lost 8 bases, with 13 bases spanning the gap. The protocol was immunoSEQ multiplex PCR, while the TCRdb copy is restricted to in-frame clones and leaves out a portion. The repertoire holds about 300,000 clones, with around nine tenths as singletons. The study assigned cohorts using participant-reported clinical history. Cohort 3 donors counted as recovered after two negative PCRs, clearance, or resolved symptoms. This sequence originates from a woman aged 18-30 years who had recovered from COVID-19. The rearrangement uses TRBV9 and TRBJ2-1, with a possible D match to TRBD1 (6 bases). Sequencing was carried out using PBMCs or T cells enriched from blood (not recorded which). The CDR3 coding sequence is TGTGCCAGCAGCAGGACAGTCCCGGATGAGCAGTTCTTC. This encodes CASSRTVPDEQFF.